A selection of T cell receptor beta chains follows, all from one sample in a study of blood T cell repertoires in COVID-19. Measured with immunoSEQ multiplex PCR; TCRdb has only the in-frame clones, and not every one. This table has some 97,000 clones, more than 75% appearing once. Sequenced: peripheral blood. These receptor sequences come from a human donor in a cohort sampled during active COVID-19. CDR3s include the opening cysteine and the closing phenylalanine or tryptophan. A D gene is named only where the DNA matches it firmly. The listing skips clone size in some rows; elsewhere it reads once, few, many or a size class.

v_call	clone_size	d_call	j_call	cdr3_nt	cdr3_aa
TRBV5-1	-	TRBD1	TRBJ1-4	TGCGCCAGCAGATTGGGACAGGGGAATGAAAAACTGTTTTTT	CASRLGQGNEKLFF
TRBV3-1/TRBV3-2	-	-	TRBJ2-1	TGTGCCAGCAGCCTAAGCGGTGTGTCCTACAATGAGCAGTTCTTC	CASSLSGVSYNEQFF
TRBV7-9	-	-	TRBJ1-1	TGTGCCAGCAGCTTAGTAGTCTCGAACACTGAAGCTTTCTTT	CASSLVVSNTEAFF
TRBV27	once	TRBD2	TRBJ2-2	TGTGCCAGCGGGGGTCTAGCGGGGCACTACACCGGGGAGCTGTTTTTT	CASGGLAGHYTGELFF
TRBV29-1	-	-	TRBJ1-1	TGCAGCGTTGAAGGAGGGGGTAGGAACACTGAAGCTTTCTTT	CSVEGGGRNTEAFF
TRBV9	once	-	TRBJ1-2	TGTGCCAGCAGCCCGAGCAACTATGGCTACACCTTC	CASSPSNYGYTF
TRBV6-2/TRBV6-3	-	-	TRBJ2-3	TGTGCCAGCAGCCGAACAGGGTTAAGAGATACGCAGTATTTT	CASSRTGLRDTQYF
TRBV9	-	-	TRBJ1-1	TGTGCCAGCAGCGTCCTTCCGGGAGCTAACACTGAAGCTTTCTTT	CASSVLPGANTEAFF
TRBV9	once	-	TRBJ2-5	TGTGCCAGCAGCGTAGGGGGCAGGGTGTCTGAGACCCAGTACTTC	CASSVGGRVSETQYF
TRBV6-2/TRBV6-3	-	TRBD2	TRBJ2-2	TGTGCCAGCAGTTACTCGAGCCTAGCGGGGGGGCCCACCGGGGAGCTGTTTTTT	CASSYSSLAGGPTGELFF
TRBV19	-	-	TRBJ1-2	TGTGCCAGTAGCGTACGAGGGTCAGACTATGGCTACACCTTC	CASSVRGSDYGYTF
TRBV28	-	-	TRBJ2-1	TGTGCCAGCATAGAGTCAGGGAACAATGAGCAGTTCTTC	CASIESGNNEQFF
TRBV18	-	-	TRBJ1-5	TGTGCCAGCTCACCTCAGGGTTTGGGCAATCAGCCCCAGCATTTT	CASSPQGLGNQPQHF
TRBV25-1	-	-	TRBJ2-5	TGTGCCAGCAGTGAAATTGGGTCGGGAATTGGGCGAGAGACCCAGTACTTC	CASSEIGSGIGRETQYF